The sequence of this T cell receptor (beta chain) was determined in a study of cytotoxic CD8 clonotypes in ibrutinib-treated CLL. Between the trimmed V and J ends, which lost 4 bases and 0 bases, there was a span of 13 bases. This CDR3 region has 15 residues. Germline V gives CDR1 KGHSH, CDR2 LQKENI. Repertoires were generated with immunoSEQ multiplex PCR, while TCRdb's copy carries only in-frame clones and drops some. The sample lists about 140,000 clones, more than 75% seen once, with roughly 7.6% in the top ten. The chain joins TRBV18 to TRBJ2-7; TRBD1 is a possible D gene (6 bases). The TCR comes from a human donor with chronic lymphocytic leukemia. The source material was PBMCs, sampled after 36 months of ibrutinib treatment. The CDR3 sequence is CASSHRDKSSYEQYF. CDR3 in DNA: TGTGCCAGCTCACACCGGGACAAAAGCTCCTACGAGCAGTACTTC.